The 13 T cell receptor beta chains reported below all come from one sample, sequenced in a study of identical twins. TCRdb processed the 5' RACE reads anew with MiXCR; each CDR3 protein has one entry. The sample records approximately 220,000 distinct CDR3 sequences, 6% to 8.5% being singletons. This same sample was also taken into another study, of yellow fever vaccine responses in identical twins.

What was sequenced was CD8+ T cells sorted from blood. The receptors stem from a woman aged 18-30 years in good health.

V and J are TRBV20-1 and TRBJ2-7; 9 bases are a match to TRBD2. Germline V gene data show CDR1 as DFQATT and CDR2 as SNEGSKA (reference sequence). Losses at the gene ends were 4 bases for V and 3 bases for J; bases not matched to a gene: 7. The CDR3 spans 14 residues. CDR3 bases: TGCAGTGCTACACCGGGACTAGCAGTCTACGAGCAGTACTTC. As protein: CSATPGLAVYEQYF.

This clonotype was found many times. Germline is not matched at one junction end, which may reflect a read error. The genes are TRBV12-3 or TRBV12-4 and TRBJ2-2; D assignment may be TRBD1 or TRBD2 (6 bases each). The CDR3 length is 13 residues. CDR3 in amino acids: CASSLGGTGELFF. CDR3 DNA sequence: TGTGCCAGCAGCTTAGGGGGGACCGGGGAGCTGTTTTTT.

This clonotype has only a few counts. The chain is built from TRBV27 and TRBJ2-1, with D possibly TRBD1 on 9 matching bases. CDR3 length: 17 amino acids. Trimming took off 3 bases at V and 4 bases at J, with 19 bases between the two ends. Germline V lookup: CDR1 MNHEY, CDR2 SMNVEV (reference sequence). CDR3 sequence (DNA): TGTGCCAGCAGTTTGGACAGGGGCCGGGAGGGGTACAATGAGCAGTTCTTC. This encodes CASSLDRGREGYNEQFF.

This clonotype occurred a few times. The V gene is TRBV18, the J gene TRBJ2-5, with 8 positions matching TRBD2. The V segment lost 3 bases and the J segment 5 bases; nucleotides outside the gene matches: 8. The germline V gene has CDR1 KGHSH and CDR2 LQKENI. CDR3 length: 15 amino acids. The CDR3 sequence is CASSPRTSLGETQYF. Written as DNA, the CDR3 is TGTGCCAGCTCACCGCGGACTAGCCTTGGGGAGACCCAGTACTTC.

The chain uses TRBV2 and TRBJ2-7; the match to TRBD2 covers 10 bases. Germline CDR1 and CDR2: SNHLY and FYNNEI. J gave up 4 bases and V 9 bases, and 12 bases lay outside the gene matches. This CDR3 is 15 amino acids long. CDR3 residues: CARGDHSGRRYEQYF. The CDR3 nucleotides read TGTGCCAGGGGAGACCATAGCGGGAGGAGGTACGAGCAGTACTTC.

This clonotype was found a few times. The junction and the germline gene differ at one end; a read error may be behind it. The J gene is TRBJ2-7, the V gene TRBV4-1; 11 positions agree with TRBD2. CDR3 length equals 16 residues. Germline V gene lookup returns CDR1 MGHRA and CDR2 YSYEKL. The CDR3 loop reads CASSQVGTSGSYVQYF. CDR3 in DNA: TGCGCCAGCAGCCAAGTTGGGACTAGCGGAAGCTACGTGCAGTACTTC.

The V call is TRBV7-9, the J call TRBJ2-2; weak D call: TRBD1 (6 bases). This CDR3 spans 16 amino acids. Germline V gives CDR1 SEHNR, CDR2 FQNEAQ (reference sequence). V lost 8 bases and J lost 4, with 20 bases in between. The CDR3 nucleotides read TGTGCCAGCGGCCTATCGGGGACACGGAGCACCGGGGAGCTGTTTTTT. It translates to CASGLSGTRSTGELFF.

Ten or more counts support this clonotype. This chain links TRBV20-1 with TRBJ2-1; TRBD2 agrees at 9 bases. CDR3 length: 15 amino acids. The germline V gene has CDR1 DFQATT and CDR2 SNEGSKA (reference sequence). V was pared by 1 base and J by 4 bases, with 5 bases of the junction left unmatched. The CDR3 loop reads CSARGLAGGYNEQFF. CDR3 nucleotides: TGCAGTGCTAGAGGTCTGGCGGGAGGGTACAATGAGCAGTTCTTC.

This rearrangement joins TRBV7-3 to TRBJ2-2, with 10 positions matching TRBD1. The CDR3 is 14 residues long. After removal of 9 bases from V and 4 bases from J, the junction contained 5 bases not matched to a gene. CDR1 and CDR2 from the germline V gene are SGHTA and FQGTGA. CDR3 nucleotides: TGTGCCAGGCGGACAGGGGGTGTCACCGGGGAGCTGTTTTTT. This gives the protein CARRTGGVTGELFF.

This clonotype was seen a handful of times. This rearrangement joins TRBV5-1 to TRBJ2-1, with D perhaps assigned TRBD1 or TRBD2 (5 bases each). From germline, CDR1 is SGHRS and CDR2 YFSETQ. The CDR3 is 15 residues long. V was shortened by 0 bases and J by 8 bases, with 15 bases between the two germline ends. The CDR3 sequence is CASSLAPGTVDEQFF. The DNA for the CDR3 is TGCGCCAGCAGCTTGGCCCCAGGGACGGTCGATGAGCAGTTCTTC.

The sample holds many counts of this clonotype. J is TRBJ2-7 and V is TRBV7-8; perhaps TRBD1 as D (6 bases). CDR1 SGHVS and CDR2 FQNEAQ come from the germline V gene. CDR3 size: 16 residues. The V and J ends lost 1 base and 0 bases respectively, with 13 bases between them. CDR3 amino acids: CASSLGVKDSSYEQYV. The CDR3 region has the DNA TGTGCCAGCAGCTTAGGTGTTAAGGACAGCTCCTACGAGCAGTACGTC.

This clonotype appeared a few times. This rearrangement joins TRBV28 to TRBJ2-5; the match to TRBD2 covers 11 bases. V lost 3 bases and J lost 5; bases outside the gene matches: 14. This CDR3 is built from 18 residues. Germline-derived CDR1 and CDR2 are MDHEN and SYDVKM. In nucleotides, the CDR3 is TGTGCCAGCAGTTTTGGCTCTAGCGGGAGGATTTCTCACGAGACCCAGTACTTC. Its translation is CASSFGSSGRISHETQYF.

The V gene is TRBV28, the J gene TRBJ2-2; weak D call: TRBD2 (6 bases). Germline-derived CDR1 and CDR2 are MDHEN and SYDVKM. The V end was cut by 6 bases, the J end by 1 base, with 15 bases between. The CDR3 extends over 16 amino acids. Written as DNA, the CDR3 is TGTGCCAGCAGGACCCCGGGAGAGGGGAACACCGGGGAGCTGTTTTTT. The encoded protein is CASRTPGEGNTGELFF.